This TCR beta chain was documented in a study of blood T cell repertoires in COVID-19 (dated by TCRdb to 2018 to 2020). Regarding the research as a whole: The collaborator samples originated in the United States, Italy and Spain and spanned the acute and convalescent phases of COVID-19. The samples were drawn from two sources: the first 160 participants of the ongoing ImmuneRACE study, and 1,000 to 1,500 subjects contributed by 6 global collaborators. Subjects who had been exposed to COVID-19, were actively infected with it, or had recovered from it provided the deeply sampled blood TCRbeta repertoires that made up the dataset. A de-identified subject ID, COVID-19 status, age in years and sex were almost always included in the sample metadata. Where available, HLA class I and class II types were obtained from metadata supplied by the sample provider rather than from assay-based typing. The material from the prospective study consisted of cDNA or gDNA derived from T cells, B-cell-depleted T cells, or PBMCs. A freely available public database, intended as a resource for researchers studying the immune response to SARS-CoV-2, is where the repertoires were released.

The collaborating institutions used their own protocols to collect whole blood in K2EDTA tubes. For TCRbeta analysis, collaborator samples were shipped as frozen whole blood, as isolated PBMCs, or as DNA extracted from either sample type. TCRbeta CDR3 regions were amplified from genomic DNA using the immunoSEQ Assay, a bias-controlled multiplex PCR. Processing in the source paper ran as follows. The number of nucleated cells in each sample was estimated from the amplification of reference gene primers within the assay. Sequence reads were collapsed and filtered to measure the absolute abundance of every unique TCRbeta CDR3 rearrangement. For each sample, productive Simpson clonality was calculated as the square root of Simpson's diversity index across productive rearrangements. What TCRdb holds here is the immuneACCESS table cut down to in-frame rearrangements. Part of the clones is not present; checked against another copy, under half of the missing clones reflect an unresolved V gene, and the others are unexplained. That table is the source of V, J and clone size, and D and trimming were worked out from the DNA. The sample includes some 110,000 clones, with around 79% observed a single time. Of the sample, 2% to 3% falls within the top ten clones.

V is reduced by 6 bases and J by 2 bases, leaving a spacing of 4 bases between them. The CDR3 sequence holds 11 residues, the cysteine and phenylalanine included. The only DNA kept is the CDR3, 33 bases in frame from the first base. The study at large found these results: Clinical and demographic metadata were provided uncurated, with the amount varying by source and participant.

Concerning this clone itself: Its cognate antigen has yet to be identified. The input lacks base qualities; no much larger clone sits a single base away.

The sequencing sample was made of peripheral blood. The sequence derives from a man in his fifties or sixties with acute or convalescent COVID-19. The chain uses TRBV12-3 or TRBV12-4 and TRBJ1-2; no D segment can be confidently identified. The sequenced DNA: TGTGCCAGCAGCCGGAACTATGGCTACACCTTC. Its coded protein is CASSRNYGYTF.